A selection of T cell receptor beta chains follows, all from one sample in a study of beta chain features in type 1 diabetes. Assay used: immunoSEQ multiplex PCR; TCRdb lists only in-frame clones, some missing. The table shows some 350,000 clones, with around 10% occurring only once. The sequencing sample was made of central memory CD4+ T cells from blood. The receptors derive from a man younger than 45 with type 1 diabetes. Each CDR3 is given with its conserved first and last residue. A D gene is named only where the DNA matches it firmly. Some rows have no size entry. The others give once, few or many, or a class for an expanded clone.

J gene	V gene	clone size	D gene	CDR3 DNA	CDR3 protein
TRBJ1-1	TRBV28	-	-	TGTGCCAGCAGTTTACTGGTTGAAGCTTTCTTT	CASSLLVEAFF
TRBJ1-2	TRBV7-2	-	-	TGTGCCAGCAGCCCCCTGGCCGACTATGGCTACACCTTC	CASSPLADYGYTF
TRBJ1-1	TRBV6-6	few	-	TGTGCCAGCTGCCGGACCGTGAACACTGAAGCTTTCTTT	CASCRTVNTEAFF
TRBJ1-2	TRBV6-4	-	-	TGTGCCAGCAGTCCACAGGGAGGAAATTCCCGTGGCTACACCTTC	CASSPQGGNSRGYTF
TRBJ1-1	TRBV7-7	few	TRBD1	TGTGCTAGCAGTATCGGACAGGGCACAAAAGCTTTCTTT	CASSIGQGTKAFF
TRBJ1-1	TRBV25-1	few	-	TGTGCCAGCAGTAAGGACCCATTGTGGACTGAAGCTTTCTTT	CASSKDPLWTEAFF
TRBJ2-2	TRBV5-1	few	TRBD1	TGCGCCAGCAGCAAACAACTACCCGGGACAGGGAACACCGGGGAGCTGTTTTTT	CASSKQLPGTGNTGELFF
TRBJ1-5	TRBV28	-	-	TGTGCCAGCAGTTCCTATTTGGAAGGCAATCAGCCCCAGCATTTT	CASSSYLEGNQPQHF
TRBJ2-5	TRBV28	many	TRBD2	TGTGCCAGCACCCGAGCGGGGAAAGAGACCCAGTACTTC	CASTRAGKETQYF
TRBJ2-1	TRBV6-5	few	-	TGTGCCAGCAGAGTACCAGAGAGCGATGAGCAGTTCTTC	CASRVPESDEQFF
TRBJ1-3	TRBV7-2	-	-	TGTGCCAGCAGCTCGTTCCAGGTGGCAGGGTCTGGAAACACCATATATTTT	CASSSFQVAGSGNTIYF
TRBJ1-5	TRBV2	-	-	TGTGCCAGCAGGATGGAGGGGGGAGAGAATCAGCCCCAGCATTTT	CASRMEGGENQPQHF
TRBJ2-3	TRBV29-1	few	TRBD2	TGCAGCGGTCTAGCGGGTGGCTGGAATACGCAGTATTTT	CSGLAGGWNTQYF
TRBJ2-1	TRBV4-1	-	-	TGCGCCAGCAGCCAGACGCAGGAGAATGAGCAGTTCTTC	CASSQTQENEQFF
TRBJ2-3	TRBV4-1	few	-	TGCGCCAGCAGCCAAGATGAAGCGGCCCTAAGTACAGATACGCAGTATTTT	CASSQDEAALSTDTQYF
TRBJ1-1	TRBV5-1	-	-	TGCGCCAGCAGCCGTCCCCCAGAGTACACTGAAGCTTTCTTT	CASSRPPEYTEAFF
TRBJ2-2	TRBV27	few	-	TGTGCCAGCAGCAGACAGATACTGGTAAACACCGGGGAGCTGTTTTTT	CASSRQILVNTGELFF
TRBJ2-7	TRBV5-6	few	-	TGTGCCAGCAGCTTCCCCTTCGGCGAGCAGTACTTC	CASSFPFGEQYF
TRBJ2-6	TRBV29-1	many	-	TGCAGCGTGGGACTTCCTGGGGCCAACGTCCTGACTTTC	CSVGLPGANVLTF
TRBJ1-5	TRBV28	-	-	TGTGCCAGCAGTTCTGAACCGGGGGCTAGCAATCAGCCCCAGCATTTT	CASSSEPGASNQPQHF
TRBJ2-2	TRBV19	-	TRBD1	TGTGCCAGTAGGCGACAGGGAAGGGGCGGGGAGCTGTTTTTT	CASRRQGRGGELFF
TRBJ2-1	TRBV9	-	-	TGTGCCAGCAGCGTATTTGGTTCGGCAGGGATGTTCAATGAGCAGTTCTTC	CASSVFGSAGMFNEQFF
TRBJ2-6	TRBV7-2	many	-	TGTGCCAGCAGCGGCCGGAACAGGGCAACTGGGGCCAACGTCCTGACTTTC	CASSGRNRATGANVLTF
TRBJ2-7	TRBV6-6	-	TRBD2	TGTGCCAGCACCTCCCCAGCGGGGATTGATAAGTACTTC	CASTSPAGIDKYF
TRBJ2-3	TRBV5-1	-	-	TGCGCCAGCAGCTTGGGAAGGACTGGGGCCACAGATACGCAGTATTTT	CASSLGRTGATDTQYF
TRBJ2-1	TRBV15	-	-	TGTGCCACCAGCAGAGATTTAGCGGACAATGAGCAGTTCTTC	CATSRDLADNEQFF
TRBJ1-2	TRBV5-1	few	TRBD1	TGCGCCAGCAGCCGGGAAGGCCTGACAGGGGCGGGCGGCTACACCTTC	CASSREGLTGAGGYTF
TRBJ2-7	TRBV10-3	many	-	TGTGCCATCAGATGGACAGACTCCTACGAGCAGTACTTC	CAIRWTDSYEQYF
TRBJ1-3	TRBV19	-	-	TGTGCCAGTAGTTCCCAGAGCTCTGGAAACACCATATATTTT	CASSSQSSGNTIYF
TRBJ2-3	TRBV9	-	-	TGTGCCAGCAGCCCAAGGGAAATCCAACGCACAGATACGCAGTATTTT	CASSPREIQRTDTQYF
TRBJ2-7	TRBV7-2	-	-	TGTGCCAGCAGCCCAGCGTTGGACGGCTCCTACGAGCAGTACTTC	CASSPALDGSYEQYF
TRBJ2-7	TRBV15	few	-	TGTGCCACCAGCAGACCACGGGGCACTACCTACGAGCAGTACTTC	CATSRPRGTTYEQYF
TRBJ2-3	TRBV9	-	TRBD2	TGTGCCAGCAGCGGGGGACTAGCGGACCTCACAGATACGCAGTATTTT	CASSGGLADLTDTQYF